The clone carrying this T cell receptor (beta chain) occurred many times. Its specificity is unknown. The identical CDR3 is also encoded by other nucleotide sequences in the sample. V lost 3 bases and J lost 0, with 3 bases in between. The length of the CDR3 is 12 residues. The germline V gene encodes CDR1 SNHLY and CDR2 FYNNEI. The record originates from a study of metastatic and nonmetastatic thyroid tumors. Study information: Both malignant and benign thyroid patients supplied peripheral blood and tumor or nodule tissue samples, across which the repertoires of these patients were then compared. Points from the study as a whole: Significantly higher TCR beta diversity was reportedly seen in malignant thyroid tumors than benign nodules, in blood and tumor.

Before thyroid surgery, none of the patients had received any treatment. In the source study's methods: Clinicopathological groups differed in CDR3, with these differences serving to build a distant-metastasis classifier for papillary thyroid cancer. Using MiXCR, TCRdb reanalyzed the PCR reads. The authors' filters were not applied to this entry. The sample carries 60,000 or so clones, just over 4% recorded once. This chain joins TRBV2 and TRBJ2-7; D not resolved. The sequenced material came from blood. The sequence was collected from a female donor with papillary thyroid cancer or a benign thyroid nodule (not recorded which). Some clones in this sample may be carry-over from other donors' samples. The CDR3 loop is CASSDYSYEQYF. CDR3 sequence (DNA): TGTGCCAGCAGTGACTACTCCTACGAGCAGTACTTC.